A selection of T cell receptor beta chains follows, all from one sample in a study of blood T cell repertoires in COVID-19. Profiling relied on immunoSEQ multiplex PCR, and the TCRdb table lists in-frame clones only, not all of them. The sample records about 61,000 clones, 86% being singletons. Sequencing was carried out using peripheral blood. The receptor source for this set is a human donor in a cohort sampled during active COVID-19. Both conserved end residues are part of each CDR3. D genes are given only for firm matches. The size entry is marked missing in some rows and otherwise reads once, few, many or a size class.

abundance	d_gene	v_gene	j_gene	CDR3aa	CDR3nt
.	.	TRBV28	TRBJ1-2	CASSLSGGQGGYTF	TGTGCCAGCAGTTTATCCGGGGGGCAGGGTGGCTACACCTTC
.	.	TRBV11-2	TRBJ1-6	CASSPPSGKSNSPLHF	TGTGCCAGCAGCCCCCCGTCGGGGAAATCTAATTCACCCCTCCACTTT
.	TRBD1	TRBV7-9	TRBJ2-7	CASTLRDSRYEQYF	TGTGCCAGCACCCTCAGGGACAGTCGATACGAGCAGTACTTC
once	.	TRBV5-1	TRBJ1-1	CASRPGGTLTEAFF	TGCGCCAGCAGACCCGGAGGAACCCTCACTGAAGCTTTCTTT
.	.	TRBV28	TRBJ2-7	CASSFNLAGYEQYF	TGTGCCAGCAGTTTTAACCTGGCTGGCTACGAGCAGTACTTC
.	.	TRBV30	TRBJ1-2	CAWNPTGLYGYTF	TGTGCCTGGAATCCTACAGGGCTCTATGGCTACACCTTC
.	.	TRBV18	TRBJ1-5	CASSPGYGGDQPQHF	TGTGCCAGCTCACCAGGATATGGTGGAGATCAGCCCCAGCATTTT
.	TRBD2	TRBV20-1	TRBJ2-1	CSASPSGKRSSYNEQFF	TGCAGTGCTAGTCCTAGCGGAAAGCGGAGCTCCTACAATGAGCAGTTCTTC
.	.	TRBV10-2	TRBJ2-6	CATVDRSGANVLTF	TGCGCCACCGTCGACAGGTCTGGGGCCAACGTCCTGACTTTC
once	.	TRBV7-9	TRBJ1-1	CASSFTGKWTEAFF	TGTGCCAGCAGCTTCACAGGGAAATGGACTGAAGCTTTCTTT
.	TRBD1	TRBV6-5	TRBJ1-2	CASSYWTGLGYTF	TGTGCCAGCAGTTATTGGACAGGGTTAGGCTACACCTTC
once	TRBD2	TRBV19	TRBJ2-1	CASSLAGSSYNEQFF	TGTGCCAGTAGCCTAGCGGGCAGCTCCTACAATGAGCAGTTCTTC
.	.	TRBV7-6	TRBJ1-1	CASSLAGVSEAFF	TGTGCCAGCAGCTTAGCAGGGGTGAGTGAAGCTTTCTTT
.	.	TRBV28	TRBJ2-5	CASSSYRGTQYF	TGTGCCAGCAGTTCGTATAGAGGGACCCAGTACTTC
.	.	TRBV7-9	TRBJ1-5	CASSLEGDQPQHF	TGTGCCAGCAGCTTAGAAGGGGATCAGCCCCAGCATTTT
once	.	TRBV28	TRBJ2-3	CASSGLTSFVQYF	TGTGCCAGCAGCGGTCTCACTTCGTTTGTGCAGTATTTT
.	.	TRBV19	TRBJ2-1	CASSVQGPLFYEQFF	TGTGCCAGTAGTGTACAGGGACCTTTGTTTTATGAGCAGTTCTTC
.	TRBD2	TRBV5-1	TRBJ2-2	CASSLIPQGFSGSVGTGELFF	TGCGCCAGCAGCTTGATTCCGCAGGGATTTAGCGGGAGCGTAGGCACCGGGGAGCTGTTTTTT
.	TRBD2	TRBV10-1	TRBJ2-3	CASSESPGGIDTDTQYF	TGCGCCAGCAGTGAGTCGCCGGGAGGGATCGACACAGATACGCAGTATTTT
.	.	TRBV11-3	TRBJ1-1	CASSSPDRNTEAFF	TGTGCCAGCAGCTCCCCTGACAGAAACACTGAAGCTTTCTTT
.	TRBD2	TRBV28	TRBJ2-2	CASSLLRTSGPTRHSGELFF	TGTGCCAGCAGTTTATTGAGGACTAGCGGGCCAACGAGACATAGCGGGGAGCTGTTTTTT
.	.	TRBV11-3	TRBJ2-7	CASSLPPIHEQYF	TGTGCCAGCAGCTTACCCCCAATCCACGAGCAGTACTTC
.	.	TRBV12-5	TRBJ1-3	CASGSPSGTGNTIYF	TGTGCTAGTGGTTCCCCCTCAGGGACTGGAAACACCATATATTTT
.	.	TRBV7-8	TRBJ2-7	CASSLGTLGYEQYF	TGTGCCAGCAGCTTAGGGACTCTAGGGTACGAGCAGTACTTC
.	.	TRBV14	TRBJ1-2	CASSQYTGNYGYTF	TGTGCCAGCAGCCAATATACAGGGAACTATGGCTACACCTTC